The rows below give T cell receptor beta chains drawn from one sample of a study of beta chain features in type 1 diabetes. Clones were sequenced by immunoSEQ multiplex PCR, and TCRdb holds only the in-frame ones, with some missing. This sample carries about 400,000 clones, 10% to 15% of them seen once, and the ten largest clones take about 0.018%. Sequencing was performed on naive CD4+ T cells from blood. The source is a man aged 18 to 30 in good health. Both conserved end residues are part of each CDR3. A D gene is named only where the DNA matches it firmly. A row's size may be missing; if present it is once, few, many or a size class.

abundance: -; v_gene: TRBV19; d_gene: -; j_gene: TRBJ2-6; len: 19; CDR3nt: TGTGCCAGTACCGATCGAGGGGGGACAGTGATCTCTGGGGCCAACGTCCTGACTTTC; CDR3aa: CASTDRGGTVISGANVLTF
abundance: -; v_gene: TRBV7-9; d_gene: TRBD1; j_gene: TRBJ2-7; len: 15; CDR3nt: TGTGCCAGCAGCTCCGACAGGGGGCCTGCCTACGAGCAGTACTTC; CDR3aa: CASSSDRGPAYEQYF
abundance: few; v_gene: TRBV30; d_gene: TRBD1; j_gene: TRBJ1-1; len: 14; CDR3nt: TGTGCCTGGAGCCCCGGGACAGGGAACACTGAAGCTTTCTTT; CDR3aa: CAWSPGTGNTEAFF
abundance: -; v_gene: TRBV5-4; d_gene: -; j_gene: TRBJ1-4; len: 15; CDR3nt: TGTGCCAGCAGCTTAGGAGGGCGGACTAATGAAAAACTGTTTTTT; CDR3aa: CASSLGGRTNEKLFF
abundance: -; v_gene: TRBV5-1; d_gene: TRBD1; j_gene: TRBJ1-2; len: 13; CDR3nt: TGCGCCAGCAGCTACGGACAGGGCGGTGGCTACACCTTC; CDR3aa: CASSYGQGGGYTF
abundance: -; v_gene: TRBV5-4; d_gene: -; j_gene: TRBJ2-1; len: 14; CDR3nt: TGTGCCAGCAGCAGAGACACAGGACACAATGAGCAGTTCTTC; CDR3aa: CASSRDTGHNEQFF
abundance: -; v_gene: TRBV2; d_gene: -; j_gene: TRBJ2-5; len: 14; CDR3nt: TGTGCCAGCAGTGAATACGCTAGCTCGGAGACCCAGTACTTC; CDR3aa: CASSEYASSETQYF
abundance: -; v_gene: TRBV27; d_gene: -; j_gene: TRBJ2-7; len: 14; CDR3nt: TGTGCCAGCAGTTTCGGCCGATCGACTGGGGAGCAGTACTTC; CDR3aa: CASSFGRSTGEQYF
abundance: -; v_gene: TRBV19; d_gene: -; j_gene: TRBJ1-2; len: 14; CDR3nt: TGTGCCAGTAGCCAGCCGGGATCAAACTATGGCTACACCTTC; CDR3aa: CASSQPGSNYGYTF
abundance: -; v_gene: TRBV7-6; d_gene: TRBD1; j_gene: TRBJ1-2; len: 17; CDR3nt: TGTGCCAGCAGCTTAGTTGCTGAGGGGGCAGGGGCCTATGGCTACACCTTC; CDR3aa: CASSLVAEGAGAYGYTF
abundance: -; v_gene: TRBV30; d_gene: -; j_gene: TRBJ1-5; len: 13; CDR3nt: TGTGCCTGGAGTTTACGGAGCAATCAGCCCCAGCATTTT; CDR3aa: CAWSLRSNQPQHF
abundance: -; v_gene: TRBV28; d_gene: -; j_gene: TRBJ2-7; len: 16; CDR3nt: TGTGCCAGCAGTTTATACGGGGGGCGCGGTTCCTACGAGCAGTACTTC; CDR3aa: CASSLYGGRGSYEQYF